The subject of this entry is one T cell receptor beta chain. TCRdb reanalysed the reads using MiXCR and keeps one entry per CDR3 protein. The sample has more than 650,000 distinct CDR3 sequences, roughly 36% seen once. The CDR3 runs 15 residues. The germline V gene encodes CDR1 SNHLY and CDR2 FYNNEI. The junction had 3 bases not matched to a gene; V was cut back by 7 bases and J by 0 bases. This specimen comes from a study of T cell repertoires in cytomegalovirus infection. The sequence came from a human donor in good health (CMV status not recorded). Some clones in this sample may be carry-over from other donors' samples. The chain is built from TRBV2 and TRBJ2-6; 7 nucleotides line up with TRBD1. The source material was PBMCs. The CDR3 coding sequence is TGTGCCAGCACACAGGGGTCCTCTGGGGCCAACGTCCTGACTTTC. Its translation: CASTQGSSGANVLTF.